This TCR beta chain was identified during a study of blood T cell repertoires in COVID-19. Study details: From T cells, B-cell-depleted T cells, or PBMCs came the material, which was cDNA or gDNA.

Germline assignment: CDR1 SEHNR and CDR2 FQNEAQ (reference sequence). The V end was cut by 1 base, the J end by 7 bases, with 11 bases between. This CDR3 is built from 14 residues. Original data processing: Reference gene primers were amplified, and this amplification served to estimate nucleated cell counts. The assay was immunoSEQ multiplex PCR, and TCRdb's table has in-frame clones only and misses some. That table furnishes V, J and clone size, whereas the DNA furnished D and trimming. The repertoire has fewer than 200,000 clones, about 93% of them found once; the top ten carry about 4.5%. The TCR comes from a woman aged 50 to 60 with acute or convalescent COVID-19. J is TRBJ1-5 and V is TRBV7-9, with D uncertain. The sequencing input was peripheral blood. The CDR3 spells CASSLEPDGQPQHF. The CDR3 bases are TGTGCCAGCAGCTTAGAACCCGACGGGCAGCCCCAGCATTTT. The complete variable domain, with remaining parts taken from reference TRBV7-9 and TRBJ1-5, reads DTGVSQNPRHKITKRGQNVTFRCDPISEHNRLYWYRQTLGQGPEFLTYFQNEAQLEKSRLLSDRFSAERPKGSFSTLEIQRTEQGDSAMYLCASSLEPDGQPQHFGDGTRLSIL.